A selection of T cell receptor beta chains follows, all from one sample in a study of CD8 T cells in ankylosing spondylitis. TCRdb fed the 5' RACE reads into MiXCR, producing one record per CDR3 protein. This sample has some 120,000 distinct CDR3 sequences, with roughly 6.6% found just once. The sequencing input was blood, either unsorted or a sorted T cell fraction (not recorded which). The origin of the receptors is a male donor with ankylosing spondylitis or in good health (not recorded which). The conserved cysteine and the conserved F or W are not part of the CDR3 here. Each record gives: V gene, J gene, CDR3 protein.

v_call: TRBV7-9; j_call: TRBJ2-3; cdr3_aa: ASSFDRTSNADTQY
v_call: TRBV12-3/TRBV12-4; j_call: TRBJ1-2; cdr3_aa: ASSYGDSNYGYT
v_call: TRBV20-1; j_call: TRBJ1-3; cdr3_aa: SARGVSSSSASGNTIY
v_call: TRBV10-3; j_call: TRBJ2-7; cdr3_aa: AISSGTYEQY
v_call: TRBV20-1; j_call: TRBJ1-6; cdr3_aa: SASQGEGSPLH
v_call: TRBV5-1; j_call: TRBJ1-5; cdr3_aa: ASSLAGRGGQPQH
v_call: TRBV7-2; j_call: TRBJ2-7; cdr3_aa: ASSLAGTGVSYEQY
v_call: TRBV5-1; j_call: TRBJ1-2; cdr3_aa: ASSPTGRDYGYT
v_call: TRBV20-1; j_call: TRBJ1-4; cdr3_aa: SARDPGTDGEKLF
v_call: TRBV19; j_call: TRBJ2-7; cdr3_aa: ASSGGTYEQY
v_call: TRBV15; j_call: TRBJ1-6; cdr3_aa: ATKLGGPFYNSPLH
v_call: TRBV29-1; j_call: TRBJ2-7; cdr3_aa: SVATAPEQY
v_call: TRBV7-2; j_call: TRBJ2-1; cdr3_aa: ASSPRGTYNEQF
v_call: TRBV12-3/TRBV12-4; j_call: TRBJ1-4; cdr3_aa: ASSLTGGGKLF
v_call: TRBV19; j_call: TRBJ1-5; cdr3_aa: ASSIRHGEANQPQH